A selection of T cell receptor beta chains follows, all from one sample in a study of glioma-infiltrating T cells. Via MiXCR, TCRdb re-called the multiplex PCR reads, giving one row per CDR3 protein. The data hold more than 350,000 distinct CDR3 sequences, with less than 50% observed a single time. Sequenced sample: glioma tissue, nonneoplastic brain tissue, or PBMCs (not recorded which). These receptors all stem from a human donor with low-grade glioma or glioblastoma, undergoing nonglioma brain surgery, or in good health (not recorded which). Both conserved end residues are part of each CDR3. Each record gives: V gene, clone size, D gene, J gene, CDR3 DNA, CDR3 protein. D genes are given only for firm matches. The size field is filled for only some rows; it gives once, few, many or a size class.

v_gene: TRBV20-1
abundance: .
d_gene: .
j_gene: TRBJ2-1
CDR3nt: TGCAGTGCCCCAATACGGGACCCAAAGCATGAGCAGTTCTTC
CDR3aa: CSAPIRDPKHEQFF

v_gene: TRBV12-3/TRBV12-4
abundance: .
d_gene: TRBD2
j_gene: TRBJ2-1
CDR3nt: TGTGCCAGCAGTTTAGGGCTAGCGGGGTTCTACAATGAGCAGTTCTTC
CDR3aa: CASSLGLAGFYNEQFF

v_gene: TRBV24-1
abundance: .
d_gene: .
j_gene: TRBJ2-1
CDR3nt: TGTGCCACCAGTGAACCTTACAATGAGCAGTTCTTC
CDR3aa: CATSEPYNEQFF

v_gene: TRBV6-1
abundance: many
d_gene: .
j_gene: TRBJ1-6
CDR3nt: TGTGCCAGCACCATGCAGGGTACTAATTCACCCCTCCACTTT
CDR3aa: CASTMQGTNSPLHF

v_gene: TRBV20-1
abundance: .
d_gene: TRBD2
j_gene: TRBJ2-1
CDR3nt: TGCAGTGCTAGGCGTACTAGCGGGAGGTACAATGAGCAGTCCTTC
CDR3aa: CSARRTSGRYNEQSF

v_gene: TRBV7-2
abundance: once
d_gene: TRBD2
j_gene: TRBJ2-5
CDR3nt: TGTGCCAGCAGCTTCCCCGGACTAGCGGGAGGGGCCCAGTACTTC
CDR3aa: CASSFPGLAGGAQYF

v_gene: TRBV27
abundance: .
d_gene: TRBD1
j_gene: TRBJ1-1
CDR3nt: TGTGCCAGCCGGGACAGGGCGAACGCTGAAGCTTTCTTT
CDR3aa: CASRDRANAEAFF

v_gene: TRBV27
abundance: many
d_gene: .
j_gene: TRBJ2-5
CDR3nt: TGTGCCAGCAGTTTAGTACAGAACCAAGAGACCCAGTACTTC
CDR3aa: CASSLVQNQETQYF

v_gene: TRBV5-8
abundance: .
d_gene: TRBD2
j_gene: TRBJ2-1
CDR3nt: TGTGCCAGCAGCTTATGGACTAGCGGGAGATACAATGAGCAGTTCTTC
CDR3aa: CASSLWTSGRYNEQFF

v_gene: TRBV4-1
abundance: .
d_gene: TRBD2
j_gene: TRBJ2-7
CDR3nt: TGCGCCAGCAGCCAAGCTAGCGGGATACCTGCCTACGAGCAGTACTTC
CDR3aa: CASSQASGIPAYEQYF

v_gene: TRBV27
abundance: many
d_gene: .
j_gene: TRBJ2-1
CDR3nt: TGTGCCAGACCGGATCAGGGACACAATGAGCAGTTCTTC
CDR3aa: CARPDQGHNEQFF

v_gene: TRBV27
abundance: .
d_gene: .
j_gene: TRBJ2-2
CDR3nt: TGTGCCAGCAGTGAGCGCGATGTTGAGCACTACACCGGGGAGCTGTTTTTT
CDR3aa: CASSERDVEHYTGELFF

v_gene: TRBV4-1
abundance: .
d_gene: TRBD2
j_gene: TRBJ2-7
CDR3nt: TGCGCCAGCAGCCATATGACTAGCGGGACCTCCTACGAGCAGTACTTC
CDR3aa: CASSHMTSGTSYEQYF

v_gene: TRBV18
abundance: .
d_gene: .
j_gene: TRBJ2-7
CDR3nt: TGTGCCAGCTCACCGAACATGGCCCCATCCTACGAGCAGTACTTC
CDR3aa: CASSPNMAPSYEQYF

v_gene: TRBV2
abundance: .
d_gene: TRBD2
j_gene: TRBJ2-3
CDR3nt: TGTGTCAGCAGTGTGGTAGCGGGAGGGTTCACAGATACGCAGTATTTT
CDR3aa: CVSSVVAGGFTDTQYF

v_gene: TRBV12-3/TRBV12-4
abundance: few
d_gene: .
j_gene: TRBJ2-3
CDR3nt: TGTGCCAGCAGTGGTGAGGGGCCAGATACGCAGTATTTT
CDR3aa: CASSGEGPDTQYF

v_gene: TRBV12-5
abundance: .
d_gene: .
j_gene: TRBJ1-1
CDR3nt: TGTGCTAGTGGTTTTGAGGGGACTGAAGCTTTCTTT
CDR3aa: CASGFEGTEAFF

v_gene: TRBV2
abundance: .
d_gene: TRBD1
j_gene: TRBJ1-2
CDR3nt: TGTGCCAGCAGTGGTAGTATGGGACAGGGGACCTATGGCTACACCTTC
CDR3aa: CASSGSMGQGTYGYTF

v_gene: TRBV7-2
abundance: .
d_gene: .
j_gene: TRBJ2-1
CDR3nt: TGTGCCAGCACCCCCATAGCCGCTGGGGTGAATGAGCAGTTCTTC
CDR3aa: CASTPIAAGVNEQFF

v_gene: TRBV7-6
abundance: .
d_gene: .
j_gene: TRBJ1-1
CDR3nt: TGTGCCAGCAGCCGTCCAACGGTGAACACTGAAGCTTTCTTT
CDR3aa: CASSRPTVNTEAFF

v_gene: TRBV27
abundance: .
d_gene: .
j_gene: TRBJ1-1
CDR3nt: TGTGCCAGCAGCACCCGAAAAGTTGAAGCTTTCTTT
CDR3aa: CASSTRKVEAFF

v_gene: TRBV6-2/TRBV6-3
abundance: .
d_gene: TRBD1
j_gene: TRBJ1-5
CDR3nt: TGTGCCAGCAGTGGGATGACAGGGATGATTTTTAAGCCCCAGCATTTT
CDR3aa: CASSGMTGMIFKPQHF

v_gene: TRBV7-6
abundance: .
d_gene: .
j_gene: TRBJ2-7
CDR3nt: TGTGCCAGCACCCCAGAGGACAGATCCTACGAGCAGTACTTC
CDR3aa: CASTPEDRSYEQYF

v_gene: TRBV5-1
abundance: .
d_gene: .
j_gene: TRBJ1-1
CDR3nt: TGCGCCAGCAGCTACCCAGGTTACACTGAAGCTTTCTTT
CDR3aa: CASSYPGYTEAFF

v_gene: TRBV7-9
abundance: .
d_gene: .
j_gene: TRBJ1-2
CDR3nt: TGTGCCAGCAGCTTAGTTCTGACAGCCTATGGCTACACCTTC
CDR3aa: CASSLVLTAYGYTF

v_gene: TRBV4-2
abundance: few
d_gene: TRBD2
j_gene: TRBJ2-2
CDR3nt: TGTGCCAGCAGCCAAGCCCTCCTAGCGGGATTCTTCGGGGAGCTGTTTTTT
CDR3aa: CASSQALLAGFFGELFF

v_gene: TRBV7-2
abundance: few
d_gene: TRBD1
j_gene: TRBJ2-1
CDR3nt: TGTGCCAGCAGCTGGGACAGGGGGTCATTCAATGAGCAGTTCTTC
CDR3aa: CASSWDRGSFNEQFF

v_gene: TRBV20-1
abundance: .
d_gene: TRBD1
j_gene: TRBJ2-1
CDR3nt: TGCAGTGCTAGAGGCCGGACAGGGTGCTCCTACAATGAGCAGTTCTTC
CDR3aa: CSARGRTGCSYNEQFF

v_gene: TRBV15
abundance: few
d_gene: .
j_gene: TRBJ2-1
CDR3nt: TGTGCCACCAGCAGTCCCGGGCGGGGGCTAGAGTATGAGCAGTTCTTC
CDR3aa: CATSSPGRGLEYEQFF

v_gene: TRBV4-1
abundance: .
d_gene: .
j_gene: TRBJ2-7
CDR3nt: TGCGCCAGCAGCCAAGGAATCGTCGTAAGGGGCGAGCAGTACTTC
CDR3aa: CASSQGIVVRGEQYF

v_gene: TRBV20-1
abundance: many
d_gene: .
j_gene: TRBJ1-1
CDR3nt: TGCAGTGCTAGAGATACCGGACAGCCGACTGAAGCTTTCTTT
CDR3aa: CSARDTGQPTEAFF

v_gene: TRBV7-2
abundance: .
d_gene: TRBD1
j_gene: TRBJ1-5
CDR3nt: TGTGCCAGCAGCCAGCAGGGGGGTGGCAATCAGCCCCAGCATTTT
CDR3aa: CASSQQGGGNQPQHF

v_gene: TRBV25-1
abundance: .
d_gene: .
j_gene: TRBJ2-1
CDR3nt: TGTGCCAGCAGTCCCCGGGCAGGGGCGCAGTTCTTC
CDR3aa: CASSPRAGAQFF

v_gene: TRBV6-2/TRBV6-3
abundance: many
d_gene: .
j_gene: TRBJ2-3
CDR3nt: TGTGCCAGCAGTTACTTCGGCGGGCCTAGCACAGATACGCAGTATTTT
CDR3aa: CASSYFGGPSTDTQYF

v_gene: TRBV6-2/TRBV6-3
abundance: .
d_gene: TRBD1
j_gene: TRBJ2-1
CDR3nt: TGTGCCAGCAGTTGGGCACAGGGGCTTGAGCAGTTCTTC
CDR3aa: CASSWAQGLEQFF

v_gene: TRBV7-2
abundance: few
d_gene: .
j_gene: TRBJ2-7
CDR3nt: TGTGCCAGCAGAGTGATGATCCCACCATACGAGCAGTACTTC
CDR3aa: CASRVMIPPYEQYF

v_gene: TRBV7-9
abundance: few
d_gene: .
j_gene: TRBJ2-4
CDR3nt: TGTGCCAGCAGCGCAACAAGGGTCGGCAAAAACATTCAGTACTTC
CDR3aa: CASSATRVGKNIQYF

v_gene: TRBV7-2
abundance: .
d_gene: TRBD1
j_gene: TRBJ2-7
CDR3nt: TGTGCCAGCAGCTCCAACAGGGCTTCAGGGGGCGAGCAGTACTTC
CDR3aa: CASSSNRASGGEQYF

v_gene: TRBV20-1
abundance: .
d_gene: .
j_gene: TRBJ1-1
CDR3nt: TGCAGTGCTAGAGTGGGACATCCGTTGAACACTGAAGCTTTCTTT
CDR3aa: CSARVGHPLNTEAFF

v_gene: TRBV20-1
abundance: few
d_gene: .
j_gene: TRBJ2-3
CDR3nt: TGCAGTCCCTGGGAAGGATCAATTCAGGGGGATACGCAGTATTTT
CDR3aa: CSPWEGSIQGDTQYF